This T cell receptor beta chain originates from a study of monozygotic twins with inflammatory bowel disease. Study observations and caveats: A distinction between different T cell subtypes was not possible.

TCRdb re-called the 5' RACE reads; every CDR3 protein appears as one record, without DNA. This sample's table reports about 200,000 distinct CDR3 sequences. The CDR3 loop spans 12 amino acids. In germline, CDR1 is MNHEY, CDR2 SVGEGT. Comments on this clonotype: The antigen is not known.

J is TRBJ1-1 and V is TRBV6-2 or TRBV6-3; the TRBD1 assignment by TCRdb is unverifiable without DNA. Sequenced sample: blood. The TCR was taken from a human donor with ulcerative colitis or Crohn's disease, or a healthy co-twin of an affected twin (not recorded which). CDR3 sequence: CATVGRGTEAFF.